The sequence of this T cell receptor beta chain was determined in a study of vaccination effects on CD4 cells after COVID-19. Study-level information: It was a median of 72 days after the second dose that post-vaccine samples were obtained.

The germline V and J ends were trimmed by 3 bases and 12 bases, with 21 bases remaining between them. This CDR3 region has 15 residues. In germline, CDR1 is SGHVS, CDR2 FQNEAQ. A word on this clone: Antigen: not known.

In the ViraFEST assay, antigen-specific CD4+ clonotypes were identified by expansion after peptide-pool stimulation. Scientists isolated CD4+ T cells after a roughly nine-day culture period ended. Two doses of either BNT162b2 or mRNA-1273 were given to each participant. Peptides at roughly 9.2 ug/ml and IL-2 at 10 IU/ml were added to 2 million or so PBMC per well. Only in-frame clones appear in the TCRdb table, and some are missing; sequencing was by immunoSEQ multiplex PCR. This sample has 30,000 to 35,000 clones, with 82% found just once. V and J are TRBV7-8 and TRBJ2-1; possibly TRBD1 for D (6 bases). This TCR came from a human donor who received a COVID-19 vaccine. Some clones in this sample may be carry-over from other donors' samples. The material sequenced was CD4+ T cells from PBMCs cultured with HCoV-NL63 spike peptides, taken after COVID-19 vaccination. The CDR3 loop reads CASSLSDSPQTWQFF. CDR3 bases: TGTGCCAGCAGCTTGTCGGACAGTCCCCAAACATGGCAGTTCTTC.